This T cell receptor (beta chain) was found in a study of blood T cells in healthy people across ages. Study-wide context: For every two T cells, template switching captured about one barcoded beta molecule.

Sample-barcoded 5' priming and a J-beta primer mix drove a second PCR of roughly 6 to 12 cycles. In TCRdb, the 5' RACE reads were re-called with MiXCR into one record per CDR3 protein. The sample includes around 1.5 million distinct CDR3 sequences, roughly 32% of them seen just once. The V and J ends lost 1 base and 12 bases, in that order; junction bases with no gene match: 15. Germline V CDR1 and CDR2: SGHAT, FQNNGV. This CDR3 is 17 amino acids long. About this clonotype itself: Its antigen is not known.

Study results and caveats: Higher diversity, along with more naive CD4+ cells, distinguished long-lived donors from aged donors.

The sample consisted of blood. The receptor was derived from a woman aged 25-40 years in good health. This chain uses TRBV11-2 with TRBJ2-1, with 10 bases that match TRBD2. This CDR3 is CASSLGVAGGSLLGQFF. DNA for the CDR3: TGTGCCAGCAGCTTAGGGGTAGCGGGGGGTTCCTTGCTCGGGCAGTTCTTC.